This entry lists 32 T cell receptor beta chains sequenced from one sample in a study of neurological immune-mediated disorders. MiXCR, applied by TCRdb to the 5' RACE reads, yields one record per CDR3 protein. The data contain more than 30,000 distinct CDR3 sequences, about 4% of them singletons. Sample: CD4+ T cells from blood. The source is a woman between 40 and 55 years old in good health.

This clonotype has a count of ten or more. The V call is TRBV10-3, the J call TRBJ2-1; TRBD1 aligns across 8 bases. Germline V CDR1 and CDR2: ENHRY, SYGVKD. J was trimmed by 16 bases and V by 3 bases; bases with no gene match: 5. The CDR3 spans 11 residues. The CDR3 DNA sequence: TGTGCCATCAGTGACCGGACAGGGACTTTCTTC. Translating gives CAISDRTGTFF.

This clonotype has ten or more counts. This chain links TRBV6-5 with TRBJ1-1, with unresolved D. V was trimmed by 2 bases and J by 6 bases, leaving 10 bases between them. The germline CDR1 and CDR2 sequences are MNHEY and SVGAGI. The length of the CDR3 is 13 residues. The CDR3 DNA follows: TGTGCCAGCAGTTACACGATTAGCGCTGAAGCTTTCTTT. This codes for CASSYTISAEAFF.

There are many counts of this clonotype. The gene calls are TRBV10-3 and TRBJ2-6; tentatively, D is TRBD1 (5 bases). Trimming pared 2 bases from V and 4 bases from J, leaving 9 bases between. The CDR3 is made up of 15 amino acids. CDR1 and CDR2 from the germline V gene are ENHRY and SYGVKD. For the CDR3, the DNA is TGTGCCATCAGTGAGGGGGCTATGGGGGCCAACGTCCTGACTTTC. Translating gives CAISEGAMGANVLTF.

This clonotype was picked up many times. The chain has TRBV29-1 and TRBJ2-7, with 10 bases identical to TRBD1. The germline V gene encodes CDR1 SQVTM and CDR2 ANQGSEA. With V trimmed by 5 bases and J by 7 bases, 11 bases remained unmatched. CDR3 size: 14 residues. The CDR3 reads CSVTTGGPDSEQYF. The CDR3 coding sequence is TGCAGCGTTACGACAGGGGGCCCTGATAGTGAGCAGTACTTC.

Ten or more counts support this clonotype. This chain uses TRBV7-6 with TRBJ2-7; D is uncertain. V lost 5 bases and J lost 12, with 26 bases in between. Per germline, CDR1 SGHVS and CDR2 FNYEAQ. This CDR3 region has 15 residues. This CDR3 reads CASSRNEGPQSSPYF. CDR3 in DNA: TGTGCCAGCAGCCGAAACGAAGGGCCACAGTCTAGTCCGTACTTC.

There are many counts of this clonotype. The chain employs TRBV20-1 and TRBJ1-6; D ambiguous. This CDR3 spans 14 amino acids. Trimming removed 5 bases at V and 7 bases at J, with 15 bases between. Germline CDR1 is DFQATT and CDR2 is SNEGSKA (reference sequence). CDR3 DNA sequence: TGCAGTGCTCTCCGCGGAGGGTCCAATTCACCCCTCCACTTT. Translated: CSALRGGSNSPLHF.

This clonotype was seen many times. The DNA of the CDR3 is TGTGCCAGCAGTCCCTACGCGGGGGACAGGGGACGAACCGGGGAGCTGTTTTTT. This gives the protein CASSPYAGDRGRTGELFF. This rearrangement joins TRBV6-6 to TRBJ2-2; 10 bases match TRBD1. V lost 5 bases, J lost 5 bases, and 14 bases stayed unmatched. Germline V gene lookup returns CDR1 MNHNY and CDR2 SVGAGI (reference sequence). The CDR3 sequence is 18 residues long.

About this clonotype: The CDR3 end shows no conserved phenylalanine or tryptophan, and so a read error is likely. The DNA is omitted, as the CDR3 cannot be located on it reliably, and the CDR3 follows TCRdb's listing. This rearrangement joins TRBV20-1 to TRBJ2-1; whether TRBD1, the table's D call, matches the DNA was not checked. The CDR3 length equals 14 residues, ends included. CDR1 DFQATT and CDR2 SNEGSKA come from the germline V gene (reference sequence). CDR3: CSVTGGTGKNEQLL.

Judged by abundance, this clonotype is medium-sized. The V call is TRBV27, the J call TRBJ2-5, with D hard to call. Germline V gene sequence: CDR1 MNHEY, CDR2 SMNVEV (reference sequence). V was shortened by 3 bases and J by 1 base, with 3 bases between the two germline ends. CDR3 length equals 12 residues. The CDR3, as DNA: TGTGCCAGCAGTTTTCTCCAAGAGACCCAGTACTTC. It translates to CASSFLQETQYF.

This clonotype was counted at least ten times. The chain's CDR3 is CASSKTGDNQPQHF. CDR3 in DNA: TGTGCCAGCAGCAAGACAGGGGACAATCAGCCCCAGCATTTT. The chain carries TRBV5-5 and TRBJ1-5; 8 bases agree with TRBD1. After removal of 4 bases from V and 3 bases from J, the junction contained 3 bases not matched to a gene. Per germline, CDR1 SGHKS and CDR2 YYEKEE (reference sequence). CDR3 length: 14 residues.

This clonotype counts as medium-sized. The V call is TRBV29-1, the J call TRBJ2-7; 7 bases line up with TRBD1. Losses at the gene ends were 6 bases for V and 1 base for J; bases not matched to a gene: 3. The germline CDR1 and CDR2 sequences are SQVTM and ANQGSEA. The CDR3 consists of 12 residues. This chain's CDR3 is CSVAQGSYEQYF. CDR3 bases: TGCAGCGTGGCACAGGGGTCCTACGAGCAGTACTTC.

This clonotype was counted many times. V is TRBV20-1 and J is TRBJ2-7; the D is unclear. Trimming cost V 5 bases and J 0 bases, with 8 bases left between them. Looked up from germline, CDR1 is DFQATT and CDR2 is SNEGSKA (reference sequence). This CDR3 comprises 12 residues. CDR3 nucleotide sequence: TGCAGTGCTTCTGGGCTCTCCTACGAGCAGTACTTC. It yields the protein CSASGLSYEQYF.

This clonotype was recorded many times. The chain carries TRBV10-3 and TRBJ2-1, with D perhaps matching TRBD1 (6 bases). Looked up from germline, CDR1 is ENHRY and CDR2 is SYGVKD. V was pared by 10 bases and J by 6 bases, with 13 bases between. The length of the CDR3 is 12 residues. CDR3 in amino acids: CASTWDTNEQFF. CDR3 nucleotide sequence: TGTGCCAGTACATGGGACACCAATGAGCAGTTCTTC.

This clonotype appeared many times. V usage is TRBV5-6 and J usage is TRBJ1-5; possible D gene TRBD1, 5 bases. V lost 0 bases to trimming and J lost 2 bases, with 12 bases between them. Germline lookup yields CDR1 SGHDT and CDR2 YYEEEE. CDR3 length: 16 residues. The CDR3 protein is CASSLARGVGNQPQHF. Here the CDR3 DNA reads TGTGCCAGCAGCTTGGCCCGGGGGGTTGGCAATCAGCCCCAGCATTTT.

Ten or more counts support this clonotype. The genes are TRBV20-1 and TRBJ2-1; TRBD2 might be the D (6 bases). Germline V lookup: CDR1 DFQATT, CDR2 SNEGSKA (reference sequence). Trimming cost V 6 bases and J 10 bases, with 16 bases left between them. This CDR3 region has 12 residues. This chain's CDR3 is CSAILGSREQFF. As DNA, the CDR3 is TGCAGTGCCATCCTCGGGAGCCGAGAGCAGTTCTTC.

This clonotype was counted at least ten times. The chain recombines TRBV12-3 or TRBV12-4 with TRBJ1-4, with 9 bases matching TRBD1. The CDR3 contains 17 residues. V shed 2 bases and J 5 bases; nucleotides not matched to a gene: 9. This chain's CDR3 is CASSLLVTGGMNEKLFF. For the CDR3, the DNA is TGTGCCAGCAGTTTACTCGTGACAGGGGGTATGAATGAAAAACTGTTTTTT.

The chain links TRBV20-1 to TRBJ1-4; no clear D gene. The CDR3 consists of 13 residues. Between the trimmed V and J ends, which lost 1 base and 7 bases, there was a span of 10 bases. Germline-derived CDR1 and CDR2 are DFQATT and SNEGSKA (reference sequence). The DNA of the CDR3 is TGCAGTGCTAGAGTCGGGGTTGCTGAAAAACTGTTTTTT. Translating it yields CSARVGVAEKLFF.

This clonotype was detected many times. V gene TRBV6-2 or TRBV6-3 combines with J gene TRBJ1-4, with TRBD1 identical over 8 bases. Germline V gives CDR1 MNHEY, CDR2 SVGEGT. The CDR3 length is 16 residues. With V trimmed by 6 bases and J by 4 bases, 10 bases remained unmatched. CDR3 DNA sequence: TGTGCCAGCAGATGGAACAGGGGGTTGGATAATGAAAAACTGTTTTTT. It specifies CASRWNRGLDNEKLFF.

There are many counts of this clonotype. The chain links TRBV7-2 to TRBJ2-1; TRBD2 agrees at 7 bases. V was clipped by 4 bases and J by 1 base; unmatched bases: 4. The CDR3 spans 15 residues. The germline CDR1 and CDR2 sequences are SGHTA and FQGNSA. This chain's CDR3 is CASSSGGASYNEQFF. The CDR3 coding sequence is TGTGCCAGCAGCTCGGGAGGAGCGTCCTACAATGAGCAGTTCTTC.

The chain is built from TRBV20-1 and TRBJ2-7; D call uncertain. V was clipped by 4 bases and J by 3 bases, with 10 bases between them. The CDR3 contains 12 residues. The germline V gene encodes CDR1 DFQATT and CDR2 SNEGSKA (reference sequence). CDR3 DNA sequence: TGCAGTGCTAAGCGATCCCACTACGAGCAGTACTTC. This encodes CSAKRSHYEQYF.

In this sample, this clonotype turned up many times. The rearrangement links TRBV24-1 to TRBJ2-1, with TRBD2 identical over 14 bases. Germline V gene data show CDR1 as KGHDR and CDR2 as SFDVKD. The CDR3 is made up of 16 amino acids. After removal of 3 bases from V and 10 bases from J, the junction contained 7 bases not matched to a gene. DNA for the CDR3: TGTGCCACCAGTGATAGATCCGGGACTAGCGGGAGAGAGCAGTTCTTC. Its translation is CATSDRSGTSGREQFF.

This clonotype has ten or more counts. The rearrangement links TRBV27 to TRBJ2-3; D is ambiguous. This CDR3 is 13 amino acids long. The ends were cut back, 3 bases at V and 3 bases at J, with 7 bases in the middle. Germline CDR1 and CDR2: MNHEY and SMNVEV (reference sequence). This CDR3 reads CASSLAGTDTQYF. For the CDR3, the DNA is TGTGCCAGCAGTTTGGCTGGAACAGATACGCAGTATTTT.

Ten or more counts support this clonotype. One end of the junction does not line up with germline, which may come from a read error. The gene calls are TRBV5-1 and TRBJ2-7, with unresolved D. Germline loops: CDR1 SGHRS, CDR2 YFSETQ. There are 13 residues in the CDR3. The CDR3 nucleotides are TGCGCCAGCAGCTTCGCCAAAGACGGACGCCAGGAGTTC. Its protein product is CASSFAKDGRQEF.

This clonotype was counted ten times or more. The rearrangement joins TRBV3-1 to TRBJ2-7; D might be TRBD1 (6 bases). The ends were cut back, 4 bases at V and 5 bases at J, with 12 bases in the middle. Germline assignment: CDR1 LGHDT and CDR2 YNNKEL (reference sequence). The CDR3 is 13 amino acids. The CDR3 loop is CASSRNRAHEQYF. DNA of the CDR3: TGTGCCAGCAGCCGGAACAGGGCGCACGAGCAGTACTTC.

This clonotype has a count of ten or more. At one of its ends the junction is not consistent with the germline gene, which may arise from a read error. The chain couples TRBV6-2 or TRBV6-3 to TRBJ2-1, with a weak D call TRBD2 (5 bases). The CDR3 extends over 11 amino acids. CDR1 is MNHEY and CDR2 is SVGEGT in the germline V gene. The CDR3 loop reads CASSPPGKQVF. CDR3 nucleotide sequence: TGTGCCAGCAGCCCGCCGGGAAAGCAGGTCTTC.

Many counts were recorded for this clonotype. The chain is built from TRBV10-3 and TRBJ2-2, with a weak D call TRBD1 (6 bases). The CDR3 covers 13 residues. The germline V and J ends were trimmed by 6 bases and 5 bases, with 10 bases remaining between them. Germline CDR1 and CDR2: ENHRY and SYGVKD. In DNA, the CDR3 is TGTGCCATCAGGTGGGGGCAGACCGGGGAGCTGTTTTTT. Translated: CAIRWGQTGELFF.

Ten or more counts support this clonotype. Here the CDR3 reads CAISESTNLHQPQHF. DNA for the CDR3: TGTGCCATCAGTGAGTCGACAAATTTGCATCAGCCCCAGCATTTT. The V call is TRBV10-3, the J call TRBJ1-5, with D hard to call. V lost 0 bases to trimming and J lost 5 bases, with 11 bases between them. The CDR3 is 15 residues long. Germline CDR1 is ENHRY and CDR2 is SYGVKD.

This clonotype has ten or more counts. The chain joins TRBV2 to TRBJ2-7; D possibly matches TRBD1 or TRBD2 (5 bases each). The CDR3 is 11 residues long. Deletions cut 8 bases from V and 5 bases from J, with 10 bases between. Germline-derived CDR1 and CDR2 are SNHLY and FYNNEI. CDR3 sequence: CASGGPNEQYF. The CDR3 DNA sequence: TGTGCCAGCGGGGGTCCAAACGAGCAGTACTTC. Based on the CDR3 plus reference TRBV2 and TRBJ2-7, the full variable domain is EPEVTQTPSHQVTQMGQEVILRCVPISNHLYFYWYRQILGQKVEFLVSFYNNEISEKSEIFDDQFSVERPDGSNFTLKIRSTKLEDSAMYFCASGGPNEQYFGPGTRLTVT.

This clonotype was counted at least ten times. The chain recombines TRBV5-1 with TRBJ2-6; D is unclear. CDR3 length: 18 amino acids. V was clipped by 0 bases and J by 2 bases, with 15 bases between them. From germline, CDR1 is SGHRS and CDR2 YFSETQ. The CDR3 bases are TGCGCCAGCAGCTTGGTTGTATTAGGTTCGGCTGGGGCCAACGTCCTGACTTTC. Translated: CASSLVVLGSAGANVLTF.

Ten or more counts support this clonotype. The chain is built from TRBV5-1 and TRBJ1-2; 8 bases line up with TRBD1. This CDR3 has 14 residues. Losses at the gene ends were 1 base for V and 7 bases for J; bases not matched to a gene: 6. Germline-derived CDR1 and CDR2 are SGHRS and YFSETQ. The chain's CDR3 is CASSLLQGEGGYTF. In DNA, the CDR3 is TGCGCCAGCAGCTTGCTACAGGGGGAAGGTGGCTACACCTTC.

This clonotype was counted ten times or more. The V call is TRBV12-3 or TRBV12-4, the J call TRBJ1-2, with TRBD1 matching 8 bases. CDR3 length equals 16 residues. V shed 2 bases and J 6 bases; nucleotides not matched to a gene: 11. Here the CDR3 reads CASSLTRSGGLNGYTF. The DNA for the CDR3 is TGTGCCAGCAGTTTAACTCGTTCAGGGGGCTTGAATGGCTACACCTTC.

This clonotype was observed many times. The genes are TRBV5-1 and TRBJ2-1; perhaps TRBD2 as D (6 bases). Germline loops: CDR1 SGHRS, CDR2 YFSETQ. This CDR3 is 16 amino acids long. The V gene lost 4 bases and the J gene lost 5 bases, with 19 bases spanning the gap. CDR3 residues: CASSIQLAGLNNEQFF. The CDR3 bases are TGCGCCAGCAGCATCCAGCTGGCGGGGTTAAACAATGAGCAGTTCTTC. The entire variable domain, with the rest obtained from reference TRBV5-1 and TRBJ2-1, is as follows: KAGVTQTPRYLIKTRGQQVTLSCSPISGHRSVSWYQQTPGQGLQFLFEYFSETQRNKGNFPGRFSGRQFSNSRSEMNVSTLELGDSALYLCASSIQLAGLNNEQFFGPGTRLTVL.